This TCR beta chain was sequenced in a study of T cell responses to AZD1222 COVID-19 vaccine. Study results and caveats: Across spike, vaccine-associated CD4 TCRs were found, dominant at 160-218 and 743-854.

TCRdb keeps only in-frame clones here, not all; method: immunoSEQ multiplex PCR. The table shows approximately 120,000 clones, with about 88% occurring only once. The V end was cut by 4 bases, the J end by 1 base, with 10 bases between. This CDR3 region has 14 residues. Germline values: CDR1 MDHEN, CDR2 SYDVKM. This clone is a singleton in its sample. The antigen remains undetermined. The receptor was isolated from an adult in good health. The rearrangement links TRBV28 to TRBJ1-1; D is possibly TRBD1 (6 bases). The sample here was peripheral blood, taken on day 0 of AZD1222 vaccination. CDR3 residues: CASSSGTSNTEAFF. CDR3 in DNA: TGTGCCAGCAGTTCGGGGACATCGAACACTGAAGCTTTCTTT.